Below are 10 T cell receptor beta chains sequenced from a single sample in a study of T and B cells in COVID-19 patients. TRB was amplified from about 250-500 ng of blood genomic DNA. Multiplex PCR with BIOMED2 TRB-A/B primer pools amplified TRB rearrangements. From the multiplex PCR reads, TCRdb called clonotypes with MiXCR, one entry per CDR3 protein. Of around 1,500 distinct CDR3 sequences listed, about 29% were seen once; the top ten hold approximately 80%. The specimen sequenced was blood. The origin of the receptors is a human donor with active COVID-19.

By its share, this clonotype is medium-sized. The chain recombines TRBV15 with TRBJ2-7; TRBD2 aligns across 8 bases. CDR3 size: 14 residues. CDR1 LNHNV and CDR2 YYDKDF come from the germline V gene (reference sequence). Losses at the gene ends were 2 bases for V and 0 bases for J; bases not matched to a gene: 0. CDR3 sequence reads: CATSRSGSSYEQYF. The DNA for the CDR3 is TGTGCCACCAGCAGAAGCGGGAGCTCCTACGAGCAGTACTTC.

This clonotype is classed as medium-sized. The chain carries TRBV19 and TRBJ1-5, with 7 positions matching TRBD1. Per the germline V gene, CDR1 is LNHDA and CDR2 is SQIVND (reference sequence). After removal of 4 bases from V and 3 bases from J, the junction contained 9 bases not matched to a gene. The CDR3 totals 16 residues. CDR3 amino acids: CASSNPPGQNNQPQHF. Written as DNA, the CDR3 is TGTGCCAGTAGTAACCCGCCGGGACAGAACAATCAGCCCCAGCATTTT.

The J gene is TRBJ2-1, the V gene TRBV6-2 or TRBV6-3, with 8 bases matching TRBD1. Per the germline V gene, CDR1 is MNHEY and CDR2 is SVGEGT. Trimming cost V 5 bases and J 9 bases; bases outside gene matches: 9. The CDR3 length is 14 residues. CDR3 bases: TGTGCCAGCAGTACTCACTTGGACAGGGCTGAGCAGTTCTTC. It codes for CASSTHLDRAEQFF.

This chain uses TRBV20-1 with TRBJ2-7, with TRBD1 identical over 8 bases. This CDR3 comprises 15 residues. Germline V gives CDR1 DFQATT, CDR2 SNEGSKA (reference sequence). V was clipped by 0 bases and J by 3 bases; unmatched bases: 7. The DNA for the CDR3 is TGCAGTGCTAGAGATCCAGGGGGCAGGGGCTACGAGCAGTACTTC. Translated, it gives CSARDPGGRGYEQYF.

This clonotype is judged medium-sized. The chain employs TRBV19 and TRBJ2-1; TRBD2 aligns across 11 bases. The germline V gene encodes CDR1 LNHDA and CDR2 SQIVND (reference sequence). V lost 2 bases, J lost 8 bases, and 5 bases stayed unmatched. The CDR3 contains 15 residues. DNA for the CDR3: TGTGCCAGTAGTATATGGCTAGCGGGAGGTGATGAGCAGTTCTTC. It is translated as CASSIWLAGGDEQFF.

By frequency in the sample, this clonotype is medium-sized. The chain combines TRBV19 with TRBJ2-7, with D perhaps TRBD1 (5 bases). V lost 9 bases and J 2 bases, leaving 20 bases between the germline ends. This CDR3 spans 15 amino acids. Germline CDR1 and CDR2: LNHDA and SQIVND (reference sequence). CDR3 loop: CASAAGPFSPYEQYF. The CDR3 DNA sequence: TGTGCCAGCGCCGCAGGGCCATTCTCTCCCTACGAGCAGTACTTC.

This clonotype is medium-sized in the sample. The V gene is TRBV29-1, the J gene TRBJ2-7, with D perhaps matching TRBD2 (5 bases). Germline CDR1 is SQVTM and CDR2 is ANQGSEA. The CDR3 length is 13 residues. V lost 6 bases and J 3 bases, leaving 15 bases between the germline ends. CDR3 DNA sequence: TGCAGCGTCCCCCCGGGGTGGGACTACGAGCAGTACTTC. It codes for CSVPPGWDYEQYF.

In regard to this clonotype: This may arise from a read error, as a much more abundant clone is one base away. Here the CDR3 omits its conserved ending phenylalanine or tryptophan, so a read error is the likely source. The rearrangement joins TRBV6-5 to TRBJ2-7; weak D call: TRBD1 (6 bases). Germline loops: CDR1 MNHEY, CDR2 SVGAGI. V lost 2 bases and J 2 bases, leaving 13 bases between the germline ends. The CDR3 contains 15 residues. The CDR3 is CASSYQSTGAYEQYY. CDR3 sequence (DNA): TGTGCCAGCAGTTACCAATCGACAGGAGCCTACGAGCAGTACTAC.

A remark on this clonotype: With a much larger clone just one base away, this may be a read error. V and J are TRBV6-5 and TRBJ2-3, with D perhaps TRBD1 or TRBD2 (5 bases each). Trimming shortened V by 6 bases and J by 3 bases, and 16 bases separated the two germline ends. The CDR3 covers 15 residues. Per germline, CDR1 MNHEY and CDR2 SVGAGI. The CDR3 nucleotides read TGTGCCAGCAGCTTTTCAGGGACCGGGACAGATACGCAGTATTTT. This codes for CASSFSGTGTDTQYF.

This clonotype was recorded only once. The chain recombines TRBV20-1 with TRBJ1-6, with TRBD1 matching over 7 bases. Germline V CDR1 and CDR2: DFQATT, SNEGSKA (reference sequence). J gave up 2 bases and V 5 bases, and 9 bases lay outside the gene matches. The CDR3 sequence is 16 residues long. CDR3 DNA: TGCAGTGCTTTCCTCGACAGGGACCCCTATAATTCACCCCTCCACTTT. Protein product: CSAFLDRDPYNSPLHF.